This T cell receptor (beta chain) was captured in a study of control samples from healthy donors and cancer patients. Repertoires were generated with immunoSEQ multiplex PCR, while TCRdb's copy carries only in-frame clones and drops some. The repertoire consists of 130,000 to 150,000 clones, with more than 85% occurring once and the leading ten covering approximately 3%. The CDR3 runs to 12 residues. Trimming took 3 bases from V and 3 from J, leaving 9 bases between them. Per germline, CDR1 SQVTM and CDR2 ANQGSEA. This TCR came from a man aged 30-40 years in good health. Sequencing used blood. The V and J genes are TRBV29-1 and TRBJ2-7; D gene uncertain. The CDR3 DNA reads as TGCAGCGTTGATCTCCGCAGCTACGAGCAGTACTTC. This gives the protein CSVDLRSYEQYF.